The 27 T cell receptor beta chains presented below share a single source sample, sequenced in a study of T cell responses to AZD1222 COVID-19 vaccine (dated by TCRdb to the early 2020s). The sample's time point label, decoded: about 28 days (+/-7) after the second vaccine dose. The library was generated by the immunoSEQ multiplex PCR assay. This immuneACCESS table, as held by TCRdb, lists in-frame sequences with V and J called but not all clones. Of the missing ones, under half trace to an unresolved V gene in checked studies; the others have no known cause. The sample table lists 98,000 or so clones, approximately 88% of them with a count of one. Clones ranked in the top ten supply 13% to 15% of the sample. Sequences were derived from peripheral blood, sampled 28 days after the second AZD1222 dose. These receptors all come from an adult who received the AZD1222 COVID-19 vaccine.

The J gene is TRBJ1-1, the V gene TRBV6-5; D remains unclear. The CDR3 spans 15 residues. Trimming left V 6 bases short and J 1 base short, with 15 bases between. Germline V gene data show CDR1 as MNHEY and CDR2 as SVGAGI. This CDR3 is CASRPYSPTNTEAFF. The CDR3 DNA reads TGTGCCAGCAGGCCCTATTCGCCTACGAACACTGAAGCTTTCTTT.

This clone was counted between two and nine times. This chain uses TRBV29-1 with TRBJ1-2; the match to TRBD1 covers 7 bases. CDR1 is SQVTM and CDR2 is ANQGSEA in the germline V gene. J gave up 2 bases and V 8 bases, and 8 bases lay outside the gene matches. This CDR3 comprises 13 residues. The DNA for the CDR3 is TGCAGCTCACTCAGGGGGGACAACTATGGCTACACCTTC. Its translation: CSSLRGDNYGYTF.

The J gene is TRBJ2-7, the V gene TRBV19; tentative D call: TRBD1 (6 bases). V was pared by 4 bases and J by 0 bases, with 13 bases between. The CDR3 has 15 amino acids. Germline-derived CDR1 and CDR2 are LNHDA and SQIVND (reference sequence). The CDR3 loop reads CASSRRTELSYEQYF. DNA for the CDR3: TGTGCCAGTAGTAGAAGGACAGAACTCTCCTACGAGCAGTACTTC.

The chain has TRBV7-9 and TRBJ2-1; tentative D call: TRBD2 (6 bases). Trimming stripped 3 bases from V and 6 bases from J, with 15 bases between. CDR3 length equals 15 residues. Germline V gives CDR1 SEHNR, CDR2 FQNEAQ (reference sequence). The CDR3: CASSFWREPTNEQFF. CDR3 DNA: TGTGCCAGCAGCTTCTGGCGGGAACCAACCAATGAGCAGTTCTTC.

The rearrangement links TRBV7-3 to TRBJ2-5; tentatively, D is TRBD1 (7 bases). Between the trimmed V and J ends, which lost 5 bases and 1 base, there was a span of 14 bases. The length of the CDR3 is 15 residues. CDR1 is SGHTA, CDR2 FQGTGA, per germline. CDR3 coding DNA: TGTGCCAGCAGCGAAGGAGGGGGCGTCCAAGAGACCCAGTACTTC. This codes for CASSEGGGVQETQYF.

V is TRBV27 and J is TRBJ2-2; D call uncertain. The ends were cut back, 10 bases at V and 4 bases at J, with 28 bases in the middle. Germline loops: CDR1 MNHEY, CDR2 SMNVEV (reference sequence). This CDR3 has 18 residues. The CDR3 loop reads CAIPFKTGPSKFTGELFF. DNA for the CDR3: TGTGCCATCCCTTTTAAGACCGGCCCAAGTAAGTTCACCGGGGAGCTGTTTTTT.

V usage is TRBV10-3 and J usage is TRBJ2-7; D may match TRBD1 or TRBD2 (5 bases each). Per the germline V gene, CDR1 is ENHRY and CDR2 is SYGVKD. V was trimmed by 2 bases and J by 0 bases, leaving 14 bases between them. This CDR3 region has 16 residues. CDR3 amino acids: CAISEPGAGSSYEQYF. CDR3 nucleotide sequence: TGTGCCATCAGTGAGCCCGGGGCAGGGAGCTCCTACGAGCAGTACTTC.

The chain recombines TRBV11-3 with TRBJ2-3; 15 nucleotides line up with TRBD2. The ends lost 5 bases at V and 0 bases at J; junction bases unmatched: 3. Germline V gene lookup returns CDR1 SGHNT and CDR2 YENEEA. The CDR3 has 17 residues. CDR3 in DNA: TGTGCCAGCAGCCAGGGACTAGCGGGAGGTAGCACAGATACGCAGTATTTT. It translates to CASSQGLAGGSTDTQYF. Based on the CDR3 plus reference TRBV11-3 and TRBJ2-3, the full variable domain is EAGVVQSPRYKIIEKKQPVAFWCNPISGHNTLYWYLQNLGQGPELLIRYENEEAVDDSQLPKDRFSAERLKGVDSTLKIQPAELGDSAVYLCASSQGLAGGSTDTQYFGPGTRLTVL.

In regard to this clone: This CDR3 is also generated by other DNA sequences in the sample. This rearrangement joins TRBV12-3 or TRBV12-4 to TRBJ1-1; a weak D match, TRBD1 (6 bases). CDR3 length: 13 residues. V was clipped by 2 bases and J by 5 bases, with 9 bases between them. The CDR3 DNA is TGTGCCAGCAGTTTACAGGGGAGGACTGAAGCTTTCTTT. As protein: CASSLQGRTEAFF.

V is TRBV6-5 and J is TRBJ2-1; a weak D match, TRBD2 (6 bases). CDR1 is MNHEY and CDR2 is SVGAGI in the germline V gene. The CDR3 loop spans 13 amino acids. The V gene lost 5 bases and the J gene lost 4 bases, with 9 bases spanning the gap. The CDR3 loop reads CASSLASYNEQFF. Here the CDR3 DNA reads TGTGCCAGCAGTCTAGCGTCATACAATGAGCAGTTCTTC.

This clone was picked up many times. The chain carries TRBV27 and TRBJ1-2; 8 bases match TRBD1. Trimming took 2 bases from V and 6 from J; bases not matched to a gene: 8. The CDR3 contains 15 residues. Germline CDR1 is MNHEY and CDR2 is SMNVEV (reference sequence). CDR3 sequence (DNA): TGTGCCAGCAGTTTAACTGGACAGGGAGGGAATGGCTACACCTTC. Residues: CASSLTGQGGNGYTF.

The genes are TRBV13 and TRBJ2-7; no definite D call. The CDR3 is 14 amino acids. V shed 0 bases and J shed 2 bases, with 8 bases lying between them. Germline V gene data show CDR1 as PRHDT and CDR2 as FYEKMQ (reference sequence). CDR3 sequence (DNA): TGTGCCAGCAGCTTAGGCCAGACAACCTACGAGCAGTACTTC. Its protein product is CASSLGQTTYEQYF. Looking up the rest from reference TRBV13 and TRBJ2-7 gives the full variable domain: AAGVIQSPRHLIKEKRETATLKCYPIPRHDTVYWYQQGPGQDPQFLISFYEKMQSDKGSIPDRFSAQQFSDYHSELNMSSLELGDSALYFCASSLGQTTYEQYFGPGTRLTVT.

The rearrangement joins TRBV6-2 or TRBV6-3 to TRBJ2-7; weak D call: TRBD1 (6 bases). This CDR3 is built from 14 residues. Per the germline V gene, CDR1 is MNHEY and CDR2 is SVGEGT. Trimming removed 0 bases from V and 0 bases from J, with 6 bases in between. DNA of the CDR3: TGTGCCAGCAGTTACTCGGACAGCTCCTACGAGCAGTACTTC. This translates into CASSYSDSSYEQYF.

The V and J genes are TRBV11-2 and TRBJ2-2; 12 bases agree with TRBD1. The CDR3 loop spans 17 amino acids. Trimming removed 5 bases from V and 4 bases from J; junction bases left unmatched: 8. Germline CDR1 and CDR2: SGHAT and FQNNGV. The CDR3 DNA reads as TGTGCCAGCAGCCCAAGGGGACAGGGGGCGGGCACCGGGGAGCTGTTTTTT. Its translation: CASSPRGQGAGTGELFF.

This clone has only one observation. This chain uses TRBV4-1 with TRBJ2-1; D may be TRBD1 or TRBD2 (5 bases each). The CDR3 runs 15 residues. Germline V gene data show CDR1 as MGHRA and CDR2 as YSYEKL. The germline V and J ends were trimmed by 5 bases and 5 bases, with 16 bases remaining between them. CDR3 nucleotides: TGCGCCAGCAGCTCGGGACCGCAAGCCCACAATGAGCAGTTCTTC. Protein product: CASSSGPQAHNEQFF.

This chain links TRBV4-3 with TRBJ2-1, with TRBD2 matching 7 bases. The CDR3 loop spans 18 amino acids. The germline CDR1 and CDR2 sequences are LGHNA and YSLEER. V was clipped by 0 bases and J by 2 bases; unmatched bases: 10. The CDR3 loop reads CASSQETPASGPYNEQFF. For the CDR3, the DNA is TGCGCCAGCAGCCAAGAAACCCCGGCTAGCGGACCCTACAATGAGCAGTTCTTC.

The rearrangement joins TRBV6-2 or TRBV6-3 to TRBJ2-3; TRBD2 agrees at 8 bases. The CDR3 totals 16 residues. Trimming cost V 6 bases and J 4 bases; bases outside gene matches: 12. Germline V gene data show CDR1 as MNHEY and CDR2 as SVGEGT. CDR3 in DNA: TGTGCCAGCAGCTCACTAGCGGACGTTCTGGCAGATACGCAGTATTTT. Translation gives CASSSLADVLADTQYF.

A single count supports this clone. This rearrangement joins TRBV27 to TRBJ1-2, with TRBD1 matching 10 bases. J gave up 5 bases and V 9 bases, and 18 bases lay outside the gene matches. The V gene's germline CDR1 is MNHEY and CDR2 SMNVEV (reference sequence). The CDR3 sequence is 17 residues long. The CDR3 is CASRIPGQGTGIYGYTF. The DNA for the CDR3 is TGTGCCAGTCGTATCCCGGGACAGGGGACCGGCATATATGGCTACACCTTC.

The chain has TRBV6-5 and TRBJ1-4; the D gene is possibly TRBD1 (5 bases). This CDR3 has 15 amino acids. With 5 bases removed from V and 8 bases from J, the gap between germline ends came to 18 bases. The germline gives CDR1 MNHEY, CDR2 SVGAGI. Here the CDR3 DNA reads TGTGCCAGCAGTATCGTCGGGCAGGGCGGGGAAAAACTGTTTTTT. Amino acid sequence: CASSIVGQGGEKLFF.

The V call is TRBV6-5, the J call TRBJ2-2, with no clear D. Germline V lookup: CDR1 MNHEY, CDR2 SVGAGI. V gave up 4 bases and J gave up 7 bases, with 7 bases separating them. This CDR3 contains 12 residues. The CDR3 protein is CASSSIVGELFF. In nucleotides, the CDR3 is TGTGCCAGCAGTTCAATAGTCGGGGAGCTGTTTTTT.

The gene calls are TRBV29-1 and TRBJ1-2; 7 bases map to TRBD1. The length of the CDR3 is 13 residues. Looked up from germline, CDR1 is SQVTM and CDR2 is ANQGSEA. J was trimmed by 6 bases and V by 4 bases; bases with no gene match: 8. The CDR3 region has the DNA TGCAGCGTTGTATCGGAGGGGGCGCATGGCTACACCTTC. Translated: CSVVSEGAHGYTF.

The rearrangement uses TRBV6-5 and TRBJ2-2; no reliable D call. Trimming left V 6 bases short and J 1 base short, with 9 bases between. CDR1 MNHEY and CDR2 SVGAGI come from the germline V gene. The CDR3 extends over 14 amino acids. The CDR3 bases are TGTGCCAGCAGACGGACGGAGAACACCGGGGAGCTGTTTTTT. Its translation is CASRRTENTGELFF.

V is TRBV7-2 and J is TRBJ1-3; no reliable D call. The V end lost 3 bases, the J end lost 7 bases, and 10 bases lay between the germline ends. The CDR3 contains 13 residues. Germline CDR1 and CDR2: SGHTA and FQGNSA. The CDR3 sequence: CASSLGFGNTIYF. Written as DNA, the CDR3 is TGTGCCAGCAGCTTGGGCTTCGGGAACACCATATATTTT.

The table lists this clone with a count of one. V gene TRBV5-1 combines with J gene TRBJ1-3, with no clear D. Germline CDR1 is SGHRS and CDR2 is YFSETQ. The CDR3 loop spans 14 amino acids. V was trimmed by 7 bases and J by 0 bases, leaving 11 bases between them. CDR3 DNA: TGCGCCAGCGCCCCGGGCAGCTCTGGAAACACCATATATTTT. Protein: CASAPGSSGNTIYF.

This clone occurred a few times. V and J are TRBV7-9 and TRBJ1-2; 8 nucleotides align to TRBD1. This CDR3 has 14 amino acids. Trimming cost V 6 bases and J 1 base; bases outside gene matches: 4. Germline V gives CDR1 SEHNR, CDR2 FQNEAQ (reference sequence). CDR3 sequence (DNA): TGTGCCAGCAGTCATGGACAGGGTAACTATGGCTACACCTTC. Translating it yields CASSHGQGNYGYTF. The complete variable domain, with remaining parts taken from reference TRBV7-9 and TRBJ1-2, reads DTGVSQNPRHKITKRGQNVTFRCDPISEHNRLYWYRQTLGQGPEFLTYFQNEAQLEKSRLLSDRFSAERPKGSFSTLEIQRTEQGDSAMYLCASSHGQGNYGYTFGSGTRLTVV.

This chain joins TRBV27 and TRBJ2-7, with 13 bases fitting TRBD2. Germline V gene lookup returns CDR1 MNHEY and CDR2 SMNVEV (reference sequence). The CDR3 has 19 amino acids. V shed 3 bases, J shed 0 bases, and the junction held 11 bases outside the gene matches. CDR3 nucleotides: TGTGCCAGCAGTTTTTATCGAGGGACTAGCGGGGCAAGCTCCTACGAGCAGTACTTC. The encoded protein is CASSFYRGTSGASSYEQYF.

Points on this clone: The sample carries other DNA sequences with the same CDR3. The rearrangement joins TRBV11-2 to TRBJ2-2; D gene uncertain. CDR1 and CDR2 (germline): SGHAT, FQNNGV. CDR3 size: 13 residues. V lost 3 bases and J lost 1, with 3 bases in between. The CDR3 bases are TGTGCCAGCAGCTTGCAGAACACCGGGGAGCTGTTTTTT. It specifies CASSLQNTGELFF.